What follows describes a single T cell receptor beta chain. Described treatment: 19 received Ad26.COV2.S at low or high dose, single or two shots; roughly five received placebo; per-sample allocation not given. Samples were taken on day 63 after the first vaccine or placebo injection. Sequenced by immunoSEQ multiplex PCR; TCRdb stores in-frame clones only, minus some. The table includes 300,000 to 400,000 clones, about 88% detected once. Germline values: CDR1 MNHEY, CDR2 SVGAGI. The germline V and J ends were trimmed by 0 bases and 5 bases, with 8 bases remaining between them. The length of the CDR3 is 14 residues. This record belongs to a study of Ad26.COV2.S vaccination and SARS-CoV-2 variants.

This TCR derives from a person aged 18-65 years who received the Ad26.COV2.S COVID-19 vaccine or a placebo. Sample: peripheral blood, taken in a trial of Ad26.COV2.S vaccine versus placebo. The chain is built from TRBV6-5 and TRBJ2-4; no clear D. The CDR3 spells CASSYSLFENIQYF. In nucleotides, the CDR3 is TGTGCCAGCAGTTACTCGCTTTTCGAAAACATTCAGTACTTC.